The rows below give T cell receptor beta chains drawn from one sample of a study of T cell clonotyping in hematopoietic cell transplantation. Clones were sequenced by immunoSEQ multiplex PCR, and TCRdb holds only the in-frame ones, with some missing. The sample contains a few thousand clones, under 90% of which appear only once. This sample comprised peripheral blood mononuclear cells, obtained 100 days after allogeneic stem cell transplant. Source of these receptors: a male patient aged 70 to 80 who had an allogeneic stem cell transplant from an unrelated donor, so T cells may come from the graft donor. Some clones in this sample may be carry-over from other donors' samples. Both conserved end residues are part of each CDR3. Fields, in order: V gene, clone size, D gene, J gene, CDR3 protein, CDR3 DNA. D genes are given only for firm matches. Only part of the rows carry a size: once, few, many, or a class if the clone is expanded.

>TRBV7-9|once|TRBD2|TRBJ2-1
CASSFGLAGGPYETKFF
TGTGCCAGCAGCTTCGGACTAGCGGGAGGGCCTTATGAGACAAAGTTCTTC
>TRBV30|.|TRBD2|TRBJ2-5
CAWSSLAGGPPNF
TGTGCCTGGAGTTCTCTAGCGGGAGGGCCCCCGAACTTC
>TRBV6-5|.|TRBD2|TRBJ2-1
CASSPLAGGAGEQFF
TGTGCCAGCAGTCCACTAGCGGGAGGTGCAGGTGAGCAGTTCTTC
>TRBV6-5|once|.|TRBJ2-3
CASRGPGTDTQYF
TGTGCCAGCAGGGGCCCTGGGACAGATACGCAGTATTTT
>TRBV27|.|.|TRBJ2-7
CASSPYGRNTYEQYF
TGTGCCAGCAGTCCCTACGGGCGAAACACCTACGAGCAGTACTTC
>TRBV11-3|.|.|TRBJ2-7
CASSLGGSSYEQYF
TGTGCCAGCAGCCTGGGTGGGAGCAGCTACGAGCAGTACTTC
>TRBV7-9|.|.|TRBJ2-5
CASSRGSGQETQYF
TGTGCCAGCAGCAGAGGGTCTGGGCAAGAGACCCAGTACTTC
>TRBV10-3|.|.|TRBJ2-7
CAISERNEQYF
TGTGCCATCAGTGAGAGGAACGAGCAGTACTTC
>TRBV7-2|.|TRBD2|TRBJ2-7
CASSLVGREPRSYEQYF
TGTGCCAGCAGCTTAGTTGGGCGGGAGCCACGTTCCTACGAGCAGTACTTC
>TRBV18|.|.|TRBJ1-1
CASSPPGAPDGTEAFF
TGTGCCAGCTCACCACCGGGCGCTCCCGATGGCACTGAAGCTTTCTTT
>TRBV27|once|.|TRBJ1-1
CASSSTTEAFF
TGTGCCAGCAGTTCGACCACTGAAGCTTTCTTT
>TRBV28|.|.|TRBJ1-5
CASSETETGFQPQHF
TGTGCCAGCAGTGAGACGGAGACAGGATTTCAGCCCCAGCATTTT
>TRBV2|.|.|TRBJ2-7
CASSPNMVYEQYF
TGTGCCAGCAGTCCTAACATGGTCTACGAGCAGTACTTC
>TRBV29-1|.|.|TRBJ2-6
CSVVGSGANVLTF
TGCAGCGTTGTGGGATCTGGGGCCAACGTCCTGACTTTC
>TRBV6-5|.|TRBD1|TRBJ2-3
CASSYSGQGHDTQYF
TGTGCCAGCAGTTACTCGGGACAGGGGCACGATACGCAGTATTTT